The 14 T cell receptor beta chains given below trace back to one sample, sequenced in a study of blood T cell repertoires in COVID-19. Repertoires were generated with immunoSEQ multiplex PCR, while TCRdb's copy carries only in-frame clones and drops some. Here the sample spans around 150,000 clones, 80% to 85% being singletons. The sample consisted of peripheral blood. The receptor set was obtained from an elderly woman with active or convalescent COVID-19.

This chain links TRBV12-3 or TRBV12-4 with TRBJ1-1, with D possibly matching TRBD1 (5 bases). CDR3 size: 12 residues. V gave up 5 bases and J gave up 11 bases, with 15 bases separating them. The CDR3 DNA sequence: TGTGCCAGCAGTCCGGCAGGGCGTCGGGCTTTCTTT. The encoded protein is CASSPAGRRAFF.

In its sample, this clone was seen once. CDR3 amino acids: CATPPRTGIGHEQFF. The DNA of the CDR3 is TGTGCCACCCCCCCCAGGACAGGGATCGGACATGAGCAGTTCTTC. This sequence joins TRBV24-1 and TRBJ2-1; 8 bases map to TRBD1. CDR3 size: 15 residues. Germline V gives CDR1 KGHDR, CDR2 SFDVKD. The J segment lost 8 bases and the V segment lost 9 bases, leaving 14 bases of the junction unmatched.

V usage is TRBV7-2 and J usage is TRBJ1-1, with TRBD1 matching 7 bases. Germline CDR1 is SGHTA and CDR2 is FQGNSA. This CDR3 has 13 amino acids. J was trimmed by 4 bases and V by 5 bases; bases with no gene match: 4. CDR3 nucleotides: TGTGCCAGCAGCAGACAGGGTAGCACTGAAGCTTTCTTT. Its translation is CASSRQGSTEAFF.

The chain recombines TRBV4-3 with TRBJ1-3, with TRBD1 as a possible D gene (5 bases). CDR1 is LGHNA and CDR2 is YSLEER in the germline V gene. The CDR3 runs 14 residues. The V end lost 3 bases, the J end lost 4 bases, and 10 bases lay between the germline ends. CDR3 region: CASSHQGSGNTIYF. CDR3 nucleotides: TGCGCCAGCAGCCATCAGGGATCCGGAAACACCATATATTTT.

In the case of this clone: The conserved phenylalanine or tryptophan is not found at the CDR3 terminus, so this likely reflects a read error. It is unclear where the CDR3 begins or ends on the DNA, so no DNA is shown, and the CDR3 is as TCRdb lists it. CDR3 loop: CASSLWAGQPFKLWA. The chain couples TRBV19 to TRBJ1-1; the table's D gene call, TRBD1, was not cross checked with the DNA. Ends included, the CDR3 has 15 residues. Looked up from germline, CDR1 is LNHDA and CDR2 is SQIVND (reference sequence).

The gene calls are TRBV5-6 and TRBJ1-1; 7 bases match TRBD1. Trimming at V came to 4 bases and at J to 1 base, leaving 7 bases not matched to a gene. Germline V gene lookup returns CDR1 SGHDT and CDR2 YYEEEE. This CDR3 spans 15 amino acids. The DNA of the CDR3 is TGTGCCAGCAGCCCCCGGAGGACAGGGAACACTGAAGCTTTCTTT. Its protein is CASSPRRTGNTEAFF.

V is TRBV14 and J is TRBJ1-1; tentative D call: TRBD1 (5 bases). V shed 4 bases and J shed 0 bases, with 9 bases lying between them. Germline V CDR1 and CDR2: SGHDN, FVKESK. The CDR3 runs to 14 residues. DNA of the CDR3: TGTGCCAGCAGCCCCTGGACAATGAACACTGAAGCTTTCTTT. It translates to CASSPWTMNTEAFF.

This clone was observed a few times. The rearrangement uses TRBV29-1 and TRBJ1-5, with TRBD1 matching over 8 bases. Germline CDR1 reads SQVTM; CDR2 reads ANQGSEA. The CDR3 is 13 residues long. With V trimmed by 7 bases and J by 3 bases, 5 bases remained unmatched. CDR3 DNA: TGCAGCGCGGCGACAGGGGTCAATCAGCCCCAGCATTTT. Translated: CSAATGVNQPQHF.

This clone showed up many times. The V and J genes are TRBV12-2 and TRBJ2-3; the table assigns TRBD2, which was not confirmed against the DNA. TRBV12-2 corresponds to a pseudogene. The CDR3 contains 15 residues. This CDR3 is CASRPESGVADTQYF. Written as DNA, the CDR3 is TGTGCAAGTCGCCCCGAAAGCGGGGTGGCAGATACGCAGTATTTT.

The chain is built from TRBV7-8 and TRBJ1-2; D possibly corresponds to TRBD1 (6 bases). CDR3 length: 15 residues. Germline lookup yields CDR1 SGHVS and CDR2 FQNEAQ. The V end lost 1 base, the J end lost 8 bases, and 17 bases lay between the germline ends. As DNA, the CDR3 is TGTGCCAGCAGCTTAGGGGGGGGGCCCGTGAAGGGCTACACCTTC. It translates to CASSLGGGPVKGYTF.

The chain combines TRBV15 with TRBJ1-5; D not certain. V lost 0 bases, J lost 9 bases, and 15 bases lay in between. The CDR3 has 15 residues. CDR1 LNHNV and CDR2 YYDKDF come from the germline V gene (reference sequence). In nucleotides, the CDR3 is TGTGCCACCAGCAGAGATCTTTCCTCCGGGGTGCCCCAGCATTTT. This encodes CATSRDLSSGVPQHF.

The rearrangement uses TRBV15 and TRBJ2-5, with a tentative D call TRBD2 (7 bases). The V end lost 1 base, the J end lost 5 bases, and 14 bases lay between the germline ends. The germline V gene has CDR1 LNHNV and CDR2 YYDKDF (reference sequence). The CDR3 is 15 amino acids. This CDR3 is CATSRARGGGETQYF. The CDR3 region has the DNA TGTGCCACCAGCAGAGCCCGAGGGGGAGGGGAGACCCAGTACTTC.

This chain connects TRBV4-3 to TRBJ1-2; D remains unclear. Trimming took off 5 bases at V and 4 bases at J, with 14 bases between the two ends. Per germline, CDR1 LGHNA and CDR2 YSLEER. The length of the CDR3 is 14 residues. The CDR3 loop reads CASSFYWRVYGYTF. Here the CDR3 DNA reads TGCGCCAGCAGCTTTTATTGGCGGGTCTATGGCTACACCTTC.

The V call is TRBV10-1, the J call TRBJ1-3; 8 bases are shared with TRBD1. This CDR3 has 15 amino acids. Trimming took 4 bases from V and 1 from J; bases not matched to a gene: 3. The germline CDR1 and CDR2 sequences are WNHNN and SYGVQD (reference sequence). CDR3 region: CASSAGQGSGNTIYF. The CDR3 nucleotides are TGCGCCAGCAGTGCCGGACAGGGATCTGGAAACACCATATATTTT.